The 14 T cell receptor beta chains reported below all come from one sample, sequenced in a study of blood T cell repertoires in COVID-19. This table comes from immunoSEQ multiplex PCR, and its TCRdb copy is limited to in-frame clones, with some not included. The sample has 45,000 to 50,000 clones; around 85% are singletons. The specimen was peripheral blood. These receptors were taken from a human donor in a cohort sampled during active COVID-19.

V usage is TRBV27 and J usage is TRBJ2-1, with 8 nucleotides matching TRBD2. The CDR3 runs 13 residues. The V gene end was trimmed by 7 bases and the J gene end by 4 bases; junction bases not matched to a gene: 3. Germline V gene sequence: CDR1 MNHEY, CDR2 SMNVEV (reference sequence). This CDR3 reads CASTGGGYNEQFF. The CDR3 DNA sequence: TGTGCCAGCACTGGCGGGGGGTACAATGAGCAGTTCTTC.

The chain links TRBV15 to TRBJ2-7; 8 nucleotides match TRBD1. Germline CDR1 is LNHNV and CDR2 is YYDKDF (reference sequence). V lost 0 bases, J lost 2 bases, and 6 bases stayed unmatched. The CDR3 is made up of 16 amino acids. CDR3 protein: CATSRDRMTGAYEQYF. CDR3 sequence (DNA): TGTGCCACCAGCAGAGATCGTATGACAGGGGCCTACGAGCAGTACTTC.

The rearrangement links TRBV7-9 to TRBJ1-4; D remains ambiguous. This CDR3 has 15 amino acids. The V gene lost 1 base and the J gene lost 3 bases, with 9 bases spanning the gap. Germline V lookup: CDR1 SEHNR, CDR2 FQNEAQ (reference sequence). CDR3: CASSLVSGANEKLFF. As DNA, the CDR3 is TGTGCCAGCAGCTTAGTTAGCGGGGCTAATGAAAAACTGTTTTTT.

The chain recombines TRBV15 with TRBJ2-3; D uncertain. The CDR3 is 15 residues long. Trimming removed 1 base at V and 5 bases at J, with 13 bases between. Germline V lookup: CDR1 LNHNV, CDR2 YYDKDF (reference sequence). The CDR3 DNA follows: TGTGCCACCAGCAGAGGTTCCTTCTATGAAGATACGCAGTATTTT. This translates into CATSRGSFYEDTQYF. Looking up the rest from reference TRBV15 and TRBJ2-3 gives the full variable domain: DAMVIQNPRYQVTQFGKPVTLSCSQTLNHNVMYWYQQKSSQAPKLLFHYYDKDFNNEADTPDNFQSRRPNTSFCFLDIRSPGLGDTAMYLCATSRGSFYEDTQYFGPGTRLTVL.

The J gene is TRBJ1-2, the V gene TRBV19; D ambiguous. V lost 1 base, J lost 4 bases, and 16 bases lay in between. This CDR3 is built from 16 residues. Germline CDR1 reads LNHDA; CDR2 reads SQIVND (reference sequence). Written as DNA, the CDR3 is TGTGCCAGTAGTATAGGTGCCTTGGAGTCGATCTATGGCTACACCTTC. This translates into CASSIGALESIYGYTF.

The V and J genes are TRBV6-2 or TRBV6-3 and TRBJ2-7, with no clear D. CDR3 size: 13 residues. CDR1 and CDR2 (germline): MNHEY, SVGEGT. The V end was cut by 4 bases, the J end by 3 bases, with 10 bases between. The CDR3 is CASSSENHYEQYF. The CDR3 DNA reads as TGTGCCAGCAGTTCCGAGAATCACTACGAGCAGTACTTC.

J is TRBJ2-1 and V is TRBV7-9; D is unclear. Germline assignment: CDR1 SEHNR and CDR2 FQNEAQ (reference sequence). The CDR3 is made up of 11 amino acids. V lost 5 bases and J lost 9, with 8 bases in between. CDR3 sequence: CASSQDTEQFF. The CDR3 nucleotides read TGTGCCAGCAGCCAAGACACTGAGCAGTTCTTC. The complete variable domain, with remaining parts taken from reference TRBV7-9 and TRBJ2-1, reads DTGVSQNPRHKITKRGQNVTFRCDPISEHNRLYWYRQTLGQGPEFLTYFQNEAQLEKSRLLSDRFSAERPKGSFSTLEIQRTEQGDSAMYLCASSQDTEQFFGPGTRLTVL.

J is TRBJ1-5 and V is TRBV3-1 (or the pseudogene TRBV3-2); D is ambiguous. Germline CDR1 reads LGHDT; CDR2 reads YNNKEL (reference sequence). The length of the CDR3 is 14 residues. With 4 bases removed from V and 0 bases from J, the gap between germline ends came to 7 bases. The CDR3 here is CASSPVSSNQPQHF. The CDR3 DNA follows: TGTGCCAGCAGCCCTGTGAGTAGCAATCAGCCCCAGCATTTT.

The V call is TRBV19, the J call TRBJ1-5, with D perhaps TRBD1 (6 bases). Trimming left V 3 bases short and J 4 bases short, with 7 bases between. The CDR3 extends over 13 amino acids. Germline CDR1 LNHDA, CDR2 SQIVND (reference sequence). The CDR3, as DNA: TGTGCCAGTAGTATGGACAGAAATCAGCCCCAGCATTTT. The encoded protein is CASSMDRNQPQHF.

V usage is TRBV7-2 and J usage is TRBJ2-5; TRBD2 aligns across 9 bases. J gave up 2 bases and V 5 bases, and 6 bases lay outside the gene matches. Germline assignment: CDR1 SGHTA and CDR2 FQGNSA. The CDR3 has 15 amino acids. CDR3 DNA sequence: TGTGCCAGCAGCCGTAGCGGGGGAAATCAAGAGACCCAGTACTTC. This translates into CASSRSGGNQETQYF.

The V and J genes are TRBV11-2 and TRBJ1-1, with 7 nucleotides matching TRBD1. Trimming removed 3 bases from V and 4 bases from J; junction bases left unmatched: 2. The germline gives CDR1 SGHAT, CDR2 FQNNGV. This CDR3 is 13 amino acids long. The CDR3 reads CASSFRGTTEAFF. The CDR3 coding sequence is TGTGCCAGCAGCTTCAGGGGGACCACTGAAGCTTTCTTT. Full variable domain (remainder filled in from reference TRBV11-2 and TRBJ1-1): EAGVAQSPRYKIIEKRQSVAFWCNPISGHATLYWYQQILGQGPKLLIQFQNNGVVDDSQLPKDRFSAERLKGVDSTLKIQPAKLEDSAVYLCASSFRGTTEAFFGQGTRLTVV.

The J gene is TRBJ2-7, the V gene TRBV9; D may be TRBD1 (5 bases). The CDR3 runs to 15 residues. Between the trimmed V and J ends, which lost 0 bases and 5 bases, there was a span of 15 bases. Per the germline V gene, CDR1 is SGDLS and CDR2 is YYNGEE. CDR3 sequence reads: CASSVGSGIGNEQYF. Here the CDR3 DNA reads TGTGCCAGCAGCGTAGGCTCAGGGATAGGGAACGAGCAGTACTTC.

The J gene is TRBJ1-2, the V gene TRBV19; D not resolved. Trimming took 2 bases from V and 8 from J, leaving 12 bases between them. CDR3 length: 13 amino acids. The germline gives CDR1 LNHDA, CDR2 SQIVND (reference sequence). CDR3 loop: CASSINSGWGYTF. In nucleotides, the CDR3 is TGTGCCAGTAGTATAAACAGCGGATGGGGCTACACCTTC. The full variable domain, completed using reference TRBV19 and TRBJ1-2, is DGGITQSPKYLFRKEGQNVTLSCEQNLNHDAMYWYRQDPGQGLRLIYYSQIVNDFQKGDIAEGYSVSREKKESFPLTVTSAQKNPTAFYLCASSINSGWGYTFGSGTRLTVV.

The J gene is TRBJ2-1, the V gene TRBV2; tentative D call: TRBD2 (5 bases). Germline assignment: CDR1 SNHLY and CDR2 FYNNEI. Deletions cut 6 bases from V and 7 bases from J, with 22 bases between. The CDR3 runs to 16 residues. The CDR3 protein is CASRNIGGVGRNEQFF. CDR3 DNA sequence: TGTGCCAGCAGGAACATTGGAGGTGTAGGTAGAAATGAGCAGTTCTTC.